Listed below are T cell receptor beta chains from one sample, sequenced in a study of blood T cell repertoires in COVID-19. The assay was immunoSEQ multiplex PCR, and TCRdb's table has in-frame clones only and misses some. The sample has 150,000 to 200,000 clones, 79% seen once. The sequenced sample consisted of peripheral blood. These receptors came from a man between 60 and 70 years old with active or convalescent COVID-19. CDR3s include the opening cysteine and the closing phenylalanine or tryptophan. The D gene is left open where the match is weak. A clone size is listed for some rows: how often the clone was seen (once, few, many), or a class if it is expanded.

d_call	cdr3_length	j_call	v_call	clone_size	cdr3_nt	cdr3_aa
TRBD1	16	TRBJ2-5	TRBV3-1/TRBV3-2	-	TGTGCCAGCAGCCCACCGGAAAGGACAGGGGCTGAGACCCAGTACTTC	CASSPPERTGAETQYF
TRBD1	16	TRBJ1-3	TRBV7-9	-	TGTGCCAGCAGCCACCGACAGGGTTACCCTGGAAACACCATATATTTT	CASSHRQGYPGNTIYF
-	13	TRBJ1-1	TRBV25-1	once	TGTGCCAGCAGCGTAGGGGGAAGGACTGAAGCTTTCTTT	CASSVGGRTEAFF
-	18	TRBJ2-2	TRBV6-2/TRBV6-3	-	TGTGCCAGCAGTTACAACCCACCCGGCAGACGGGAAACCGGGGAGCTGTTTTTT	CASSYNPPGRRETGELFF
TRBD1	14	TRBJ1-6	TRBV28	once	TGTGCCAGCAGTTATCGGACAGGGTATTCACCCCTCCACTTT	CASSYRTGYSPLHF
TRBD2	15	TRBJ2-5	TRBV5-1	-	TGCGCCAGCAGCTTGGTTACGGGGGGTATGGAGACCCAGTACTTC	CASSLVTGGMETQYF
-	15	TRBJ2-7	TRBV7-8	-	TGTGCCAGCAGCCTAAGAAACGGCGGGAACTACGAGCAGTACTTC	CASSLRNGGNYEQYF
TRBD1	14	TRBJ1-2	TRBV5-4	few	TGTGCCAGCAGTCAGGACAGGGGCGGAGGTGGCTACACCTTC	CASSQDRGGGGYTF
-	13	TRBJ2-1	TRBV24-1	once	TGTGCCACCAGTGACACCCCACCTAGAGGACAGTTCTTC	CATSDTPPRGQFF
-	16	TRBJ2-3	TRBV6-6	few	TGTGCCAGCAGATACTCCCGGGGGGCCGGCACAGATACGCAGTATTTT	CASRYSRGAGTDTQYF
-	15	TRBJ2-1	TRBV5-1	once	TGCGCCAGCAGCGGAAACCCTAGCTCCTACAATGAGCAGTTCTTC	CASSGNPSSYNEQFF
-	15	TRBJ1-1	TRBV15	-	TGTGCCACCAGCAGATCTTATCAGGGGAACACTGAAGCTTTCTTT	CATSRSYQGNTEAFF
TRBD1	15	TRBJ1-1	TRBV19	-	TGTGCCAGTAGTATTCGGACAGGGGGAGGCACTGAAGCTTTCTTT	CASSIRTGGGTEAFF
-	14	TRBJ1-1	TRBV18	-	TGTGCCAGCTCACCACAGGGAGGGAACACTGAAGCTTTCTTT	CASSPQGGNTEAFF
TRBD2	18	TRBJ2-2	TRBV5-1	-	TGCGCCAGCAGCCCCGGACTAGCGGGAGTCGGTTACAGCGGGGAGCTGTTTTTT	CASSPGLAGVGYSGELFF
TRBD2	16	TRBJ2-2	TRBV7-2	few	TGTGCCAGCAGCTTAGTTGGCGGGAGTGTCACCGGGGAGCTGTTTTTT	CASSLVGGSVTGELFF
-	16	TRBJ2-6	TRBV27	-	TGTGCCAGCACCTCAACTAGAGGCGCTGGGGCCAACGTCCTGACTTTC	CASTSTRGAGANVLTF
TRBD2	14	TRBJ2-7	TRBV7-3	-	TGTGCCAGCAGCTCTAGCGGAGGGGCCTACGAGCAGTACTTC	CASSSSGGAYEQYF
-	15	TRBJ2-3	TRBV6-5	-	TGTGCCAGCGGGCCCACATCGACCAGGGTTTTGGCGCAGTATTTT	CASGPTSTRVLAQYF
TRBD2	15	TRBJ2-5	TRBV5-4	-	TGTGCCAGCAGCCCGGGGACTAGCGGGACCGAGACCCAGTACTTC	CASSPGTSGTETQYF
TRBD2	16	TRBJ2-7	TRBV6-2/TRBV6-3	few	TGTGCCAGCAGTTTTACGACTAGCGGGAACTCCTACGAGCAGTACTTC	CASSFTTSGNSYEQYF
TRBD2	17	TRBJ2-7	TRBV6-7	once	TGTGCCAGCAGTTTAACAGGTAGCGGGAGGATCCGTCTCGAGCAGTACTTC	CASSLTGSGRIRLEQYF
TRBD2	16	TRBJ2-1	TRBV6-4	once	TGTGCCAGCAGTGACGCTAGCGGGGTCGGTTGGAGGGAGCAGTTCTTC	CASSDASGVGWREQFF
-	16	TRBJ1-4	TRBV18	-	TGTGCCAGCTCACCACGGGGCCAAGCAACTAATGAAAAACTGTTTTTT	CASSPRGQATNEKLFF
-	16	TRBJ2-2	TRBV6-6	-	TGTGCCAGCAGTTACGAAACAGCCCAGAACACCGGGGAGCTGTTTTTT	CASSYETAQNTGELFF
-	14	TRBJ2-3	TRBV5-4	-	TGTGCCAGCAGCTTCAGGGGGGTGGGTGATACGCAGTATTTT	CASSFRGVGDTQYF
TRBD1	14	TRBJ2-3	TRBV4-3	-	TGCGCCAGCAGCCAAGAATACGACAGGGGTACGCAGTATTTT	CASSQEYDRGTQYF
-	12	TRBJ2-7	TRBV18	once	TGTGCCAGCTCACGTGCGGAGTACGAGCAGTACTTC	CASSRAEYEQYF
-	12	TRBJ2-1	TRBV12-3/TRBV12-4	once	TGTGCCAGCAGTTTTAGTACCGATGAGCAGTTCTTC	CASSFSTDEQFF
-	15	TRBJ2-7	TRBV6-5	once	TGTGCCAGCAGTTACTCGGGCAGGGGGGAGTACGAGCAGTACTTC	CASSYSGRGEYEQYF
-	14	TRBJ1-5	TRBV10-3	-	TGTGCCATCAGTGAGGCGGGGGTTCATCAGCCCCAGCATTTT	CAISEAGVHQPQHF
TRBD2	17	TRBJ2-7	TRBV27	once	TGTGCCAGCAGTTTATCGTCTCTAGCGGGACTAGGCTACGAGCAGTACTTC	CASSLSSLAGLGYEQYF
-	18	TRBJ1-3	TRBV19	-	TGTGCCAGTACTTTCCGTGGGGCTGGGCAACTCTCTGGAAACACCATATATTTT	CASTFRGAGQLSGNTIYF
TRBD2	14	TRBJ2-1	TRBV7-9	-	TGTGCCAGCAGCTTGACTAGCGGGAGGTATGAGCAGTTCTTC	CASSLTSGRYEQFF
TRBD2	18	TRBJ2-3	TRBV4-2	-	TGTGCCAGCAGCCAAGATCCTAGCGGGAGTGCTAGCACAGATACGCAGTATTTT	CASSQDPSGSASTDTQYF
-	13	TRBJ1-2	TRBV28	-	TGTGCCAGCAGTACCGGGACACTCTATGGCTACACCTTC	CASSTGTLYGYTF
-	18	TRBJ2-5	TRBV4-2	-	TGTGCCAGCAGCCAAGGGGGTTTTGGCAGGGGTGGTCAAGAGACCCAGTACTTC	CASSQGGFGRGGQETQYF
TRBD2	14	TRBJ2-2	TRBV30	-	TGTGCCTGGAGGAAGCGGGGGAACACCGGGGAGCTGTTTTTT	CAWRKRGNTGELFF
TRBD2	16	TRBJ2-7	TRBV6-6	-	TGTGCCAGCAAAAGGGGGACTAGCGGACTCTCCTACGAGCAGTACTTC	CASKRGTSGLSYEQYF
TRBD1	14	TRBJ2-7	TRBV6-2/TRBV6-3	-	TGTGCCAGCAGTAAACCGGGACAGGGTCGCGAGCAGTACTTC	CASSKPGQGREQYF